These 15 T cell receptor beta chains were all obtained from the same sample, sequenced in a study of OX40 agonist ivuxolimab in advanced cancers. Sequencing used immunoSEQ multiplex PCR; TCRdb keeps in-frame clones, though not all of them. Of over 35,000 clones in the sample, roughly 84% were seen once. Sequences were derived from CD4+ or CD8+ T cells sorted from blood, sampled in a trial of the OX40 agonist ivuxolimab. Source of these receptors: an adult with an advanced solid tumor such as melanoma, head and neck, liver or kidney cancer.

The gene calls are TRBV11-2 and TRBJ2-5; no definite D call. V gave up 5 bases and J gave up 2 bases, with 6 bases separating them. CDR1 is SGHAT, CDR2 FQNNGV, per germline. The CDR3 length is 12 residues. The CDR3 DNA sequence: TGTGCCAGCAGCGATACTCAAGAGACCCAGTACTTC. Its protein is CASSDTQETQYF.

The chain uses TRBV5-4 and TRBJ2-1; D might be TRBD1 (6 bases). The CDR3 has 12 residues. Trimming left V 4 bases short and J 7 bases short, with 9 bases between. Germline values: CDR1 SGHNT, CDR2 YYREEE (reference sequence). The CDR3 loop reads CASSQRGNEQFF. The CDR3, as DNA: TGTGCCAGCAGCCAGAGGGGGAATGAGCAGTTCTTC.

The V call is TRBV27, the J call TRBJ2-7; TRBD1 matches at 8 bases. CDR3 length equals 14 residues. Germline CDR1 MNHEY, CDR2 SMNVEV (reference sequence). V trimming: 2 bases; J trimming: 10 bases; junction bases outside the gene matches: 10. For the CDR3, the DNA is TGTGCCAGCAGTTTAGGGCAGGGGGCTGATCGACAGTACTTC. Protein product: CASSLGQGADRQYF.

This sequence joins TRBV19 and TRBJ2-7; 8 bases are shared with TRBD1. The germline V gene has CDR1 LNHDA and CDR2 SQIVND (reference sequence). Losses at the gene ends were 3 bases for V and 3 bases for J; bases not matched to a gene: 1. This CDR3 has 13 amino acids. The CDR3 loop is CASSMTGDYEQYF. The CDR3 DNA follows: TGTGCCAGTAGTATGACAGGGGACTACGAGCAGTACTTC.

The chain combines TRBV11-1 with TRBJ2-3, with 10 bases lining up with TRBD2. Unmatched junction bases numbered 13, after V lost 5 bases and J lost 2 bases. This CDR3 has 18 amino acids. Germline V lookup: CDR1 SGHAT, CDR2 FQDESV (reference sequence). This chain's CDR3 is CASSPGSSGGEHTDTQYF. The CDR3 coding sequence is TGTGCCAGCAGCCCTGGGTCTAGCGGGGGAGAACACACAGATACGCAGTATTTT.

The CDR3 protein is CASSGRGLRQPQHF. The CDR3 nucleotides are TGTGCCAGCAGCGGCAGGGGGCTGCGTCAGCCCCAGCATTTT. The V and J genes are TRBV6-5 and TRBJ1-5, with TRBD1 matching over 8 bases. V dropped 6 bases and J dropped 6; count of bases not matched to a gene: 7. Germline V gene sequence: CDR1 MNHEY, CDR2 SVGAGI. CDR3 length: 14 residues.

This clone was counted between two and nine times. The chain carries TRBV19 and TRBJ2-1; D not resolved. V lost 1 base, J lost 7 bases, and 8 bases lay in between. Germline V gene lookup returns CDR1 LNHDA and CDR2 SQIVND (reference sequence). The CDR3 loop spans 13 amino acids. CDR3 sequence: CASSIAGSNEQFF. The CDR3 DNA follows: TGTGCCAGTAGTATAGCTGGCAGTAATGAGCAGTTCTTC.

The CDR3 is CASSLAVGDTEAFF. DNA of the CDR3: TGTGCCAGCAGCTTAGCAGTAGGAGACACTGAAGCTTTCTTT. The chain carries TRBV7-9 and TRBJ1-1; unclear D gene. The CDR3 has 14 amino acids. Trimming took 0 bases from V and 3 from J, leaving 8 bases between them. Looked up from germline, CDR1 is SEHNR and CDR2 is FQNEAQ (reference sequence).

The CDR3 region has the DNA TGTGCCAGCAAAGGGACAGACTCCTACGAGCAGTACTTC. This translates into CASKGTDSYEQYF. V and J are TRBV2 and TRBJ2-7; TRBD1 matches 7 bases. The CDR3 extends over 13 amino acids. The ends lost 7 bases at V and 0 bases at J; junction bases unmatched: 3. CDR1 SNHLY and CDR2 FYNNEI come from the germline V gene.

The chain joins TRBV10-2 to TRBJ1-1; D remains ambiguous. The germline CDR1 and CDR2 sequences are WSHSY and SAAADI. The CDR3 consists of 12 residues. The V gene lost 5 bases and the J gene lost 0 bases, with 4 bases spanning the gap. The CDR3 sequence is CASSIMNTEAFF. CDR3 in DNA: TGCGCCAGCAGTATTATGAACACTGAAGCTTTCTTT.

This chain links TRBV4-1 with TRBJ2-7; TRBD2 might be the D (5 bases). The CDR3 runs to 14 residues. Germline CDR1 MGHRA, CDR2 YSYEKL. V was cut by 2 bases and J by 5 bases, with 13 bases left in between. CDR3 protein: CASSQMVGVDEQYF. The CDR3 bases are TGCGCCAGCAGCCAAATGGTCGGGGTAGACGAGCAGTACTTC.

The CDR3 reads CASSMGIATNEKLFF. CDR3 sequence (DNA): TGTGCCAGTAGTATGGGGATTGCAACTAATGAAAAACTGTTTTTT. The J gene is TRBJ1-4, the V gene TRBV19; D is undetermined. CDR3 length equals 15 residues. The V end lost 3 bases, the J end lost 0 bases, and 8 bases lay between the germline ends. Germline V lookup: CDR1 LNHDA, CDR2 SQIVND (reference sequence). Full variable domain (remainder filled in from reference TRBV19 and TRBJ1-4): DGGITQSPKYLFRKEGQNVTLSCEQNLNHDAMYWYRQDPGQGLRLIYYSQIVNDFQKGDIAEGYSVSREKKESFPLTVTSAQKNPTAFYLCASSMGIATNEKLFFGSGTQLSVL.

The chain links TRBV7-2 to TRBJ1-1; tentatively, D is TRBD1 (6 bases). Trimming removed 5 bases at V and 3 bases at J, with 13 bases between. Germline V gives CDR1 SGHTA, CDR2 FQGNSA. This CDR3 region has 14 residues. CDR3 protein: CASSLQGGDTEAFF. DNA of the CDR3: TGTGCCAGCAGCCTACAGGGTGGGGACACTGAAGCTTTCTTT.

The chain employs TRBV9 and TRBJ2-1, with 9 bases aligning to TRBD2. The CDR3 loop spans 16 amino acids. V dropped 3 bases and J dropped 5; count of bases not matched to a gene: 9. CDR1 is SGDLS, CDR2 YYNGEE, per germline. The CDR3 DNA sequence: TGTGCCAGCAGCGGTAGGATAGCGGGGGAAAACAATGAGCAGTTCTTC. Protein sequence: CASSGRIAGENNEQFF.

The V call is TRBV9, the J call TRBJ2-5, with D perhaps TRBD2 (6 bases). Deletions cut 4 bases from V and 5 bases from J, with 18 bases between. This CDR3 is 15 amino acids long. Germline loops: CDR1 SGDLS, CDR2 YYNGEE. CDR3 DNA sequence: TGTGCCAGCAGCTGGCGGGGCGGAGGGGATGAGACCCAGTACTTC. Its protein product is CASSWRGGGDETQYF.